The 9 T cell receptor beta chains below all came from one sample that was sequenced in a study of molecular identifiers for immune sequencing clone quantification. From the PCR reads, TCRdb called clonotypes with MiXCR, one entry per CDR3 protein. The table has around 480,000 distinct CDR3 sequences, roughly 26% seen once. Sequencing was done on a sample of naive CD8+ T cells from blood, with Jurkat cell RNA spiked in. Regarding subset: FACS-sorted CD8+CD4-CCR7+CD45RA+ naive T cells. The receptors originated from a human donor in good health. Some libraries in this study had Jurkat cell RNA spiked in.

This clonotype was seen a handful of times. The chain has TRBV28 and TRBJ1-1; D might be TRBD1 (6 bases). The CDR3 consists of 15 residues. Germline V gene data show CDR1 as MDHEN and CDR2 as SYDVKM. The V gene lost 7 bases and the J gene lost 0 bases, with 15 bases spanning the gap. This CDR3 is CASTGGQYMNTEAFF. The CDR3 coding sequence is TGTGCCAGCACAGGCGGACAGTACATGAACACTGAAGCTTTCTTT.

CDR3 nucleotides: TGCAGCGTTCGTGCCGGGCGGGTAGAAGAGCCCCCGTACTTC. Its translation: CSVRAGRVEEPPYF. The chain has TRBV29-1 and TRBJ2-5, with a weak D call TRBD2 (5 bases). Germline V gives CDR1 SQVTM, CDR2 ANQGSEA. Trimming shortened V by 5 bases and J by 13 bases, and 26 bases separated the two germline ends. This CDR3 region has 14 residues.

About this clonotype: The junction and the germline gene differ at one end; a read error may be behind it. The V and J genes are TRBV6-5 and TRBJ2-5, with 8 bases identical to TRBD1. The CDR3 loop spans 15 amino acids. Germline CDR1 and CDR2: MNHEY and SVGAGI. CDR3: CATSYSGGLQETQYF. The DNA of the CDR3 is TGTGCCACCAGTTACTCAGGGGGCCTCCAAGAGACCCAGTACTTC.

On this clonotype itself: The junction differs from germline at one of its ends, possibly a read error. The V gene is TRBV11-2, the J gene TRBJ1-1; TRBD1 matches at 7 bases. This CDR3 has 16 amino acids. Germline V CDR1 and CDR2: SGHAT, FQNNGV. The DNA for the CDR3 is TGTGCCAGCAGCTTACTCTCAGGGGGGTTGGTCACTGAAGCTGTCTTT. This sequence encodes CASSLLSGGLVTEAVF.

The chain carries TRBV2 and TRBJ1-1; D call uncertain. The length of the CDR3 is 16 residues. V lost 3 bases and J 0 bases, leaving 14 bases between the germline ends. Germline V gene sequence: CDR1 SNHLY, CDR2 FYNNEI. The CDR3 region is CASSERQAVMNTEAFF. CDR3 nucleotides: TGTGCCAGCAGTGAGAGGCAGGCCGTTATGAACACTGAAGCTTTCTTT.

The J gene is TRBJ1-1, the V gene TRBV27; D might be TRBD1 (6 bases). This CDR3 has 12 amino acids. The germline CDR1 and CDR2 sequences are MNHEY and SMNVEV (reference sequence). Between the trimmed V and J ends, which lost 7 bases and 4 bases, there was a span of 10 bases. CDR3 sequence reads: CASMGGRTEAFF. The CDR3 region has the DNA TGTGCCAGCATGGGGGGCCGCACTGAAGCTTTCTTT.

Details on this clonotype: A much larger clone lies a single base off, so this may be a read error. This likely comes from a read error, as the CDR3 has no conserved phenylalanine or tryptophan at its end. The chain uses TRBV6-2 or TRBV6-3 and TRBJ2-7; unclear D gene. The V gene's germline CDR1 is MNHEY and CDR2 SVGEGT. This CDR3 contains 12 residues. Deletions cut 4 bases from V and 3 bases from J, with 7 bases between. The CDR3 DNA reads TGTGCCAGCAGTTTGGCGGTCTACGAGCAGTACTCC. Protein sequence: CASSLAVYEQYS.

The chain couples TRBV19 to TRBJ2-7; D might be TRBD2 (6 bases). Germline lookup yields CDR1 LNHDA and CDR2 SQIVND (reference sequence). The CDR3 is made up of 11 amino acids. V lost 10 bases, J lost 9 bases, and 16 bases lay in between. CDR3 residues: CATELGGGQYF. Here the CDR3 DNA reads TGTGCCACCGAACTGGGGGGTGGGCAGTACTTC.

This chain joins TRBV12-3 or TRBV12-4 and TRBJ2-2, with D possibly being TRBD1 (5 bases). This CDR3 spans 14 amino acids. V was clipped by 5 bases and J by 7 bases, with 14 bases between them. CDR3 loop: CASSRVVQGGELFF. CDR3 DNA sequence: TGTGCCAGCAGTCGTGTGGTTCAGGGCGGGGAGCTGTTTTTT.